This T cell receptor (beta chain) was profiled in a study of T cell responses to AZD1222 COVID-19 vaccine. Whole-study findings and limits: Targets within unmutated variant regions were reportedly found for nearly half of spike-specific TCRs. At 160-218 and 743-854, vaccine-associated CD4 TCRs were dominant, and they spanned spike. Among AZD1222 vaccinees, only six were seropositive at baseline. A mostly white British donor set with more females was recruited, and clonal diversity was possibly underestimated.

As for this clone: Its antigen is not known.

Looked up from germline, CDR1 is LNHDA and CDR2 is SQIVND (reference sequence). The CDR3 runs 14 residues. The V and J ends lost 1 base and 3 bases respectively, with 7 bases between them. Produced via immunoSEQ multiplex PCR; TCRdb's table is partial and in-frame only. There are 150,000 to 200,000 clones in the sample; roughly nine tenths occur only once, and under 1.5% lies in the top ten. Here the sequenced sample was peripheral blood, taken 28 days after the second AZD1222 dose. The chain combines TRBV19 with TRBJ1-5, with D hard to call. The receptor comes from an adult who received the AZD1222 COVID-19 vaccine. In DNA form, the CDR3 reads TGTGCCAGTAGTATAGCACAGTACAATCAGCCCCAGCATTTT. It yields the protein CASSIAQYNQPQHF.